Following are 20 T cell receptor beta chains from one sample sequenced in a study of tumor-infiltrating lymphocytes in primary liver carcinoma. Co-extraction yielded RNA and DNA from around 20-30 mg of unsorted bulk tissue. TCR beta cDNA came from about 450 ng total RNA, primed with a constant-region primer. Three nested multiplex PCR rounds of slightly modified ARM-PCR generated TCR beta libraries. In the first two PCR rounds, TRBV1-TRBV30 forward primers were paired with a C-beta reverse primer, and each round lasted about 10 cycles. TCRdb re-derived calls from the multiplex PCR reads in MiXCR, one entry per CDR3 protein. Of tens of thousands of distinct CDR3 sequences listed, about two thirds are singletons. The sample was liver tumor tissue from sampling region 5. This sample's subset: tumor region T5, tumor centre. The source of these receptors is a man aged 40-55 years with primary liver carcinoma and hepatitis B virus infection.

Regarding this clonotype: An end of the junction differs from the germline gene, which may be a read error. The chain combines TRBV13 with TRBJ1-1; D call uncertain. Germline CDR1 is PRHDT and CDR2 is FYEKMQ (reference sequence). The CDR3 sequence is 13 residues long. CDR3 DNA sequence: TGTGCCAGCGGCTTAACGCAGAAAACTGAAGCTTTCTTT. Translation: CASGLTQKTEAFF. The full variable domain, its missing parts supplied by reference TRBV13 and TRBJ1-1, is AAGVIQSPRHLIKEKRETATLKCYPIPRHDTVYWYQQGPGQDPQFLISFYEKMQSDKGSIPDRFSAQQFSDYHSELNMSSLELGDSALYFCASGLTQKTEAFFGQGTRLTVV.

Notes on this clonotype: Mismatch with germline at one junction end may stem from a read error. The J gene is TRBJ2-7, the V gene TRBV6-1, with D unresolved. This CDR3 is built from 13 residues. In germline, CDR1 is MNHNS, CDR2 SASEGT. The CDR3 sequence: CATSVGPSGEQYF. The CDR3 nucleotides read TGTGCCACCAGTGTAGGGCCCTCAGGCGAGCAGTACTTT.

On this clonotype itself: The germline gene is not matched at one end of the junction; a read error may be the cause. The J gene is TRBJ2-3, the V gene TRBV12-3 or TRBV12-4; the D gene is possibly TRBD2 (6 bases). The CDR3 is 11 amino acids. CDR3 DNA sequence: TGTGCCTCCTTGGGGGGAGATATGCAGTATTTT. This codes for CASLGGDMQYF.

Of note for this clonotype: Lacking the conserved final phenylalanine or tryptophan, this CDR3 likely reflects a read error. The gene calls are TRBV6-5 and TRBJ2-7; D perhaps matches TRBD1 (6 bases). Germline lookup yields CDR1 MNHEY and CDR2 SVGAGI. The CDR3 spans 14 residues. CDR3 protein: CASSYAIRGYEQYL. The CDR3 DNA sequence: TGTGCTAGCAGTTATGCAATCAGGGGATACGAGCAGTACCTC.

About this clonotype: Compared with germline, one end of the junction differs, possibly owing to a read error. V is TRBV11-2 and J is TRBJ2-7; D gene unclear. From germline, CDR1 is SGHAT and CDR2 FQNNGV. The CDR3 runs 14 residues. The CDR3 loop is CARSLTDIAHEQYF. The CDR3 DNA reads as TGTGCCAGGAGCTTAACTGACATTGCCCACGAGCAGTACTTC.

This clonotype has only a few counts. Germline is not matched at one junction end, which may reflect a read error. The genes are TRBV14 and TRBJ2-5; maybe TRBD2 (5 bases). The CDR3 extends over 17 amino acids. Germline values: CDR1 SGHDN, CDR2 FVKESK. CDR3 sequence reads: CASSQDHAPDFQETQYF. CDR3 bases: TGTGCCAGCAGTCAAGACCACGCCCCGGACTTCCAAGAGACCCAGTACTTC.

Note on this clonotype: A read error is possible here, since a much larger clone lies one base away. V usage is TRBV5-1 and J usage is TRBJ2-1, with 10 positions matching TRBD2. CDR1 is SGHRS and CDR2 is YFSETQ in the germline V gene. V lost 4 bases, J lost 6 bases, and 4 bases stayed unmatched. The CDR3 is 14 amino acids. CDR3 region: CASSPGTSANEQFF. The CDR3 DNA follows: TGCGCCAGCAGCCCAGGGACTAGCGCCAATGAGCAGTTCTTC.

The chain combines TRBV5-1 with TRBJ2-3; D possibly corresponds to TRBD1 (6 bases). Trimming took 1 base from V and 3 from J, leaving 12 bases between them. The germline CDR1 and CDR2 sequences are SGHRS and YFSETQ. The CDR3 length is 15 residues. CDR3 DNA sequence: TGCGCCAGCAGCTTGCAGGGGCCGAGGACAGATACGCAGTATTTT. This gives the protein CASSLQGPRTDTQYF.

As regards this clonotype: This may be a read error, as it is one base from a much larger clone. This sequence joins TRBV24-1 and TRBJ2-2; D is possibly TRBD2 (5 bases). CDR3 size: 17 residues. Germline CDR1 reads KGHDR; CDR2 reads SFDVKD. In DNA, the CDR3 is TGTGTCACCAGTGATTCTGAGGGCACCGCGAACACCGGGGAGCTGTTTTTT. This encodes CVTSDSEGTANTGELFF.

Details on this clonotype: Likely a read error: the CDR3 ends without its conserved phenylalanine or tryptophan. This chain uses TRBV12-5 with TRBJ1-1; 7 bases fit TRBD1. The V gene's germline CDR1 is LGHNT and CDR2 FRNRAP. Trimming took 1 base from V and 10 from J; bases not matched to a gene: 3. There are 12 residues in the CDR3. This chain's CDR3 is CASGLGQGRAFS. The CDR3 coding sequence is TGTGCTAGTGGTTTGGGACAGGGAAGAGCTTTCTCT.

About this clonotype: The junction departs from the called germline gene at one end, perhaps through a read error. The chain uses TRBV11-1 and TRBJ2-3; 9 bases match TRBD2. CDR1 is SGHAT and CDR2 is FQDESV in the germline V gene (reference sequence). This CDR3 has 16 amino acids. The CDR3 loop reads CASSHGTSTQIDTQYF. CDR3 bases: TGTGCCAGCAGCCACGGGACTAGCACACAAATAGATACACAGTATTTT. The whole variable domain, filled in from reference TRBV11-1 and TRBJ2-3, reads EAEVAQSPRYKITEKSQAVAFWCDPISGHATLYWYRQILGQGPELLVQFQDESVVDDSQLPKDRFSAERLKGVDSTLKIQPAELGDSAMYLCASSHGTSTQIDTQYFGPGTRLTVL.

This clonotype was detected only once. One end of the junction fails to match germline, which may point to a read error. The chain has TRBV5-4 and TRBJ2-5; 8 bases match TRBD2. CDR1 is SGHNT, CDR2 YYREEE, per germline (reference sequence). The CDR3 spans 16 residues. CDR3 in amino acids: CANSSTTSESGETQYF. Written as DNA, the CDR3 is TGTGCCAACAGCTCTACGACTAGCGAGAGTGGAGAGACCCAGTACTTC.

Comments on this clonotype: The CDR3 carries no conserved terminal phenylalanine or tryptophan, so it likely arises from a read error. The gene calls are TRBV6-2 or TRBV6-3 and TRBJ2-1; D not certain. V lost 2 bases and J lost 0, with 17 bases in between. The CDR3 is made up of 18 amino acids. The germline gives CDR1 MNHEY, CDR2 SVGEGT. The CDR3 here is CASSYMSSAYSSYNEQFL. The CDR3 nucleotides are TGTGCCAGCAGTTACATGAGCAGCGCCTATAGCTCCTACAATGAGCAGTTCTTG.

This clonotype has more than one count but fewer than ten. The J gene is TRBJ2-6, the V gene TRBV7-3; D assignment may be TRBD1 or TRBD2 (5 bases each). The V gene lost 4 bases and the J gene lost 4 bases, with 26 bases spanning the gap. Germline CDR1 is SGHTA and CDR2 is FQGTGA. This CDR3 contains 20 residues. CDR3 protein: CASSYGPGTDLSGGANVLTF. The CDR3 region has the DNA TGTGCCAGCAGCTATGGTCCCGGGACGGACCTCTCAGGGGGGGCCAACGTCCTGACTTTC. Together with reference TRBV7-3 and TRBJ2-6, the CDR3 gives the full variable domain: GAGVSQTPSNKVTEKGKYVELRCDPISGHTALYWYRQSLGQGPEFLIYFQGTGAADDSGLPNDRFFAVRPEGSVSTLKIQRTERGDSAVYLCASSYGPGTDLSGGANVLTFGAGSRLTVL.

On this clonotype: This could be a read error, since a much larger clone is one nucleotide away. The rearrangement uses TRBV28 and TRBJ2-2; a possible D gene is TRBD1 (6 bases). This CDR3 comprises 15 residues. Germline V lookup: CDR1 MDHEN, CDR2 SYDVKM. As DNA, the CDR3 is TGTACCAGCAGTTTGGCGACAGGACTCACCGGGGAGCTGTTTTTT. Translating it yields CTSSLATGLTGELFF.

V usage is TRBV9 and J usage is TRBJ2-7; the D is unclear. Trimming removed 4 bases at V and 6 bases at J, with 14 bases between. Looked up from germline, CDR1 is SGDLS and CDR2 is YYNGEE. This CDR3 spans 13 amino acids. CDR3 sequence (DNA): TGTGCCAGCAGCTACGGAGCCTCGGGCGAGCAGTACTTC. This encodes CASSYGASGEQYF.

Only a few counts were recorded for this clonotype. The chain employs TRBV18 and TRBJ2-1, with TRBD1 matching over 8 bases. The CDR3 sequence is 15 residues long. Germline V gene lookup returns CDR1 KGHSH and CDR2 LQKENI. The junction had 11 bases not matched to a gene; V was cut back by 8 bases and J by 5 bases. DNA for the CDR3: TGTGCCAGCCGCGGACAGGGCACTCGGAACAATGAGCAGTTCTTC. Translation: CASRGQGTRNNEQFF.

About this clonotype itself: As the CDR3 is not closed by the conserved phenylalanine or tryptophan, this likely results from a read error. This chain uses TRBV6-5 with TRBJ2-1, with 11 nucleotides matching TRBD2. There are 16 residues in the CDR3. The germline gives CDR1 MNHEY, CDR2 SVGAGI. Trimming cost V 2 bases and J 7 bases; bases outside gene matches: 7. The chain's CDR3 is CASSYTGLAVGNEQFI. As DNA, the CDR3 is TGTGCCAGCAGTTACACGGGACTAGCGGTGGGTAATGAGCAGTTCATC.

The V call is TRBV4-1, the J call TRBJ2-7; the D call may be TRBD1 or TRBD2 (5 bases each). Trimming cost V 4 bases and J 5 bases, with 15 bases left between them. The germline gives CDR1 MGHRA, CDR2 YSYEKL. There are 14 residues in the CDR3. In DNA form, the CDR3 reads TGCGCCAGCAGCCCCCTGGGCAGGGACCACGAGCAGTACTTC. Residues: CASSPLGRDHEQYF.

A remark on this clonotype: The CDR3 ends on some other residue instead of the conserved phenylalanine or tryptophan, so this is likely a read error. This sequence joins TRBV11-2 and TRBJ1-2; D may be TRBD1 (6 bases). The germline CDR1 and CDR2 sequences are SGHAT and FQNNGV. CDR3 length: 14 amino acids. In DNA form, the CDR3 reads TGTGCCCGCAGAGAGAGGGACACCACCTATAGCTACACCATC. This translates into CARRERDTTYSYTI.